These 22 T cell receptor beta chains came from one sample sequenced in a study of shared clonotypes between healthy human individuals. This table comes from immunoSEQ multiplex PCR, and its TCRdb copy is limited to in-frame clones, with some not included. The sample shows 1,100,000 or so clones, 75% to 85% of them seen only once. The specimen sequenced was memory CD4+ T cells from PBMCs. The subset was: CD45RA-negative fraction. Receptor source: a young man in good health. Some clones in this sample may be carry-over from other donors' samples.

This clone was counted only a few times. The V call is TRBV7-2, the J call TRBJ1-5; unclear D gene. This CDR3 region has 16 residues. With 1 base removed from V and 1 base from J, the gap between germline ends came to 11 bases. CDR1 is SGHTA, CDR2 FQGNSA, per germline. Here the CDR3 DNA reads TGTGCCAGCAGCTTAGTAGGTTCAGGAAGCAATCAGCCCCAGCATTTT. This gives the protein CASSLVGSGSNQPQHF. Using reference TRBV7-2 and TRBJ1-5 for the parts outside the CDR3, the full variable domain is GAGVSQSPSNKVTEKGKDVELRCDPISGHTALYWYRQSLGQGLEFLIYFQGNSAPDKSGLPSDRFSAERTGGSVSTLTIQRTQQEDSAVYLCASSLVGSGSNQPQHFGDGTRLSIL.

The chain couples TRBV7-9 to TRBJ1-1; D is unclear. CDR3 size: 13 residues. The germline CDR1 and CDR2 sequences are SEHNR and FQNEAQ (reference sequence). Trimming stripped 1 base from V and 3 bases from J, with 6 bases between. CDR3 residues: CASSLDGDTEAFF. The CDR3 DNA sequence: TGTGCCAGCAGCTTAGATGGAGACACTGAAGCTTTCTTT.

The CDR3 sequence is CASTRGQPYEQYF. CDR3 DNA: TGTGCCAGCACCCGCGGACAGCCCTACGAGCAGTACTTC. The chain couples TRBV28 to TRBJ2-7, with D tentatively TRBD1 (6 bases). The V end lost 7 bases, the J end lost 2 bases, and 12 bases lay between the germline ends. The CDR3 is made up of 13 amino acids. Germline CDR1 and CDR2: MDHEN and SYDVKM.

The V and J genes are TRBV2 and TRBJ1-3, with D maybe TRBD1 (5 bases). CDR1 is SNHLY, CDR2 FYNNEI, per germline. The V gene lost 4 bases and the J gene lost 3 bases, with 10 bases spanning the gap. This CDR3 contains 14 residues. The CDR3 protein is CASSVGQGGNTIYF. The DNA for the CDR3 is TGTGCCAGCAGTGTTGGGCAGGGTGGAAACACCATATATTTT. Using reference TRBV2 and TRBJ1-3 for the parts outside the CDR3, the full variable domain is EPEVTQTPSHQVTQMGQEVILRCVPISNHLYFYWYRQILGQKVEFLVSFYNNEISEKSEIFDDQFSVERPDGSNFTLKIRSTKLEDSAMYFCASSVGQGGNTIYFGEGSWLTVV.

CDR3 sequence: CASSEYVTGELFF. DNA of the CDR3: TGTGCCAGCAGTGAATACGTCACCGGGGAGCTGTTTTTT. The V gene is TRBV25-1, the J gene TRBJ2-2; no reliable D call. Trimming took 0 bases from V and 4 from J, leaving 3 bases between them. This CDR3 region has 13 residues. Germline-derived CDR1 and CDR2 are MGHDK and SYGVNS.

The chain has TRBV6-6 and TRBJ2-3; D call uncertain. CDR3 length equals 13 residues. CDR1 and CDR2 (germline): MNHNY, SVGAGI (reference sequence). Trimming cost V 9 bases and J 0 bases, with 10 bases left between them. The CDR3 region has the DNA TGTGCCAGTAGGGCACCTAGCACAGATACGCAGTATTTT. Encoded protein: CASRAPSTDTQYF.

The V gene is TRBV15, the J gene TRBJ2-1; possible D gene TRBD2, 5 bases. In germline, CDR1 is LNHNV, CDR2 YYDKDF (reference sequence). CDR3 length equals 13 residues. V was clipped by 5 bases and J by 7 bases, with 12 bases between them. CDR3 loop: CATSGSPGNEQFF. The CDR3 DNA reads TGTGCCACCAGCGGAAGCCCGGGGAATGAGCAGTTCTTC.

The rearrangement links TRBV7-9 to TRBJ2-3; D ambiguous. V was trimmed by 1 base and J by 4 bases, leaving 6 bases between them. There are 13 residues in the CDR3. CDR1 is SEHNR and CDR2 is FQNEAQ in the germline V gene (reference sequence). CDR3 residues: CASSLGSSDTQYF. In nucleotides, the CDR3 is TGTGCCAGCAGCTTAGGGAGTTCAGATACGCAGTATTTT. Full variable domain (outside the CDR3, taken from reference TRBV7-9 and TRBJ2-3): DTGVSQNPRHKITKRGQNVTFRCDPISEHNRLYWYRQTLGQGPEFLTYFQNEAQLEKSRLLSDRFSAERPKGSFSTLEIQRTEQGDSAMYLCASSLGSSDTQYFGPGTRLTVL.

This chain joins TRBV5-1 and TRBJ1-1, with 7 bases aligning to TRBD1. Germline V CDR1 and CDR2: SGHRS, YFSETQ. This CDR3 has 16 amino acids. The V gene end was trimmed by 6 bases and the J gene end by 2 bases; junction bases not matched to a gene: 13. CDR3 DNA sequence: TGCGCCAGCACCCCCGGGCAGGGGGGACCAAACACTGAAGCTTTCTTT. It specifies CASTPGQGGPNTEAFF.

The chain recombines TRBV10-2 with TRBJ2-7; no firm D call. This CDR3 is 14 amino acids long. Trimming removed 0 bases from V and 2 bases from J, with 8 bases in between. Germline V CDR1 and CDR2: WSHSY, SAAADI. For the CDR3, the DNA is TGCGCCAGCAGTGAGTCAGGGCTAACCTACGAGCAGTACTTC. This encodes CASSESGLTYEQYF.

V usage is TRBV2 and J usage is TRBJ2-3; TRBD1 aligns across 7 bases. The length of the CDR3 is 15 residues. The germline CDR1 and CDR2 sequences are SNHLY and FYNNEI. The ends lost 7 bases at V and 0 bases at J; junction bases unmatched: 7. CDR3 in amino acids: CASKGQFPSTDTQYF. CDR3 bases: TGTGCCAGCAAGGGACAGTTCCCTAGCACAGATACGCAGTATTTT.

As concerns this clone: A much larger clone sits a single nucleotide away, making a read error possible. The J gene is TRBJ1-1, the V gene TRBV4-2; TRBD1 matches at 9 bases. Germline loops: CDR1 LGHNA, CDR2 YNFKEQ. Losses at the gene ends were 4 bases for V and 1 base for J; bases not matched to a gene: 1. The CDR3 has 14 residues. CDR3 nucleotides: TGTGCCAGCAGCCTGGACAGGGGGAACACTGAAGCTTTCTTT. This codes for CASSLDRGNTEAFF.

The chain combines TRBV2 with TRBJ1-3; D is uncertain. Trimming pared 4 bases from V and 0 bases from J, leaving 10 bases between. Germline-derived CDR1 and CDR2 are SNHLY and FYNNEI. The CDR3 sequence is 15 residues long. The CDR3 sequence: CASSASRGSGNTIYF. CDR3 nucleotide sequence: TGTGCCAGCAGTGCGTCACGGGGCTCTGGAAACACCATATATTTT.

The rearrangement joins TRBV5-1 to TRBJ1-1; perhaps TRBD1 as D (5 bases). This CDR3 has 15 residues. Germline V lookup: CDR1 SGHRS, CDR2 YFSETQ. The V end was cut by 4 bases, the J end by 2 bases, with 15 bases between. The CDR3 nucleotides are TGCGCCAGCAGCGCCCCGGGACGGGAAAACACTGAAGCTTTCTTT. Amino acid sequence: CASSAPGRENTEAFF.

In DNA form, the CDR3 reads TGTGCCAGCAGTTACCTGGACAGTCGGAACACTGAAGCTTTCTTT. Its translation: CASSYLDSRNTEAFF. The chain links TRBV7-7 to TRBJ1-1, with a possible D match to TRBD1 (6 bases). The CDR3 has 15 residues. With 6 bases removed from V and 1 base from J, the gap between germline ends came to 15 bases. Germline-derived CDR1 and CDR2 are SSHAT and FNYEAQ (reference sequence).

V and J are TRBV7-8 and TRBJ1-2; no firm D call. The V end was cut by 4 bases, the J end by 6 bases, with 15 bases between. Germline values: CDR1 SGHVS, CDR2 FQNEAQ. There are 14 residues in the CDR3. This chain's CDR3 is CASSYSGLAHGYTF. CDR3 coding DNA: TGTGCCAGCAGCTATTCCGGGCTGGCGCATGGCTACACCTTC.

The CDR3 bases are TGTGCCAGCAGCCTAGACGCGGGCGGGACCCAGTACTTC. Protein: CASSLDAGGTQYF. The rearrangement links TRBV7-9 to TRBJ2-5; D possibly corresponds to TRBD2 (5 bases). Trimming removed 5 bases from V and 7 bases from J, with 14 bases in between. Per the germline V gene, CDR1 is SEHNR and CDR2 is FQNEAQ (reference sequence). This CDR3 is 13 amino acids long.

V usage is TRBV5-7 and J usage is TRBJ2-7; D possibly matches TRBD1 or TRBD2 (5 bases each). TRBV5-7 is an ORF, and what it does is uncertain. Trimming took off 4 bases at V and 0 bases at J, with 17 bases between the two ends. The CDR3 has 16 residues. The CDR3 spells CASSGPGRQPSYEQYF. As DNA, the CDR3 is TGTGCCAGCAGCGGACCGGGACGGCAACCCTCCTACGAGCAGTACTTC.

This sequence joins TRBV5-1 and TRBJ1-2; TRBD1 agrees at 9 bases. Per germline, CDR1 SGHRS and CDR2 YFSETQ. This CDR3 has 15 residues. The V and J ends lost 6 bases and 8 bases, in that order; junction bases with no gene match: 14. The CDR3 bases are TGCGCCAGCACCGAAACCGGGACAGGGATAAAAGGCTACACCTTC. Translated, it gives CASTETGTGIKGYTF.

The rearrangement uses TRBV19 and TRBJ1-3; D remains unclear. The CDR3 is made up of 15 amino acids. Germline V CDR1 and CDR2: LNHDA, SQIVND (reference sequence). The V end was cut by 5 bases, the J end by 1 base, with 12 bases between. CDR3 protein: CASSFNRDSGNTIYF. The CDR3 DNA follows: TGTGCCAGTAGTTTCAACCGGGATTCTGGAAACACCATATATTTT.

V is TRBV29-1 and J is TRBJ1-1; TRBD1 aligns across 10 bases. CDR3 length equals 13 residues. Trimming removed 7 bases from V and 5 bases from J; junction bases left unmatched: 7. Per the germline V gene, CDR1 is SQVTM and CDR2 is ANQGSEA. This chain's CDR3 is CSAETGGGTEAFF. The CDR3 nucleotides are TGCAGCGCCGAGACAGGGGGCGGGACTGAAGCTTTCTTT.

The chain is built from TRBV18 and TRBJ1-4; D is ambiguous. Germline V gives CDR1 KGHSH, CDR2 LQKENI. The CDR3 is 15 residues long. The V end was cut by 2 bases, the J end by 7 bases, with 14 bases between. The CDR3 sequence: CASSPSVGVGEKLFF. Written as DNA, the CDR3 is TGTGCCAGCTCACCATCGGTTGGGGTGGGTGAAAAACTGTTTTTT.